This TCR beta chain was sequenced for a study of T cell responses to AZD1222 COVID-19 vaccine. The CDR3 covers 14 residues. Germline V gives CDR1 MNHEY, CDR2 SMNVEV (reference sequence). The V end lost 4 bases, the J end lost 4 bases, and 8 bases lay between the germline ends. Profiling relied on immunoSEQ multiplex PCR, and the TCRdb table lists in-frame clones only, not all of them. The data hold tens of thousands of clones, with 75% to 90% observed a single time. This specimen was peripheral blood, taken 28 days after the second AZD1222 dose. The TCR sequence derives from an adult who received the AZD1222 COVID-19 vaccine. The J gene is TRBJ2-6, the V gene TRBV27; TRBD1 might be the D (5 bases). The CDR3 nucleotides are TGTGCCAGCAGTTCTTGGGGCGGGGCCAACGTCCTGACTTTC. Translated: CASSSWGGANVLTF.